Shown below are 21 T cell receptor beta chains from a single sample sequenced in a study of long-term antiretroviral therapy in people with HIV. This was the immunoSEQ v3.0 assay at survey level. Clones were read by immunoSEQ multiplex PCR, and TCRdb kept only the in-frame ones, dropping some. The data contain 20,000 to 25,000 clones, approximately 80% of them singletons. Sequencing was performed on unsorted PBMCs, taken 0.3 years after starting antiretroviral therapy. The source is a man in his fifties with HIV.

The chain is built from TRBV4-3 and TRBJ2-1; 7 bases fit TRBD1. From germline, CDR1 is LGHNA and CDR2 YSLEER. Trimming cost V 4 bases and J 4 bases; bases outside gene matches: 10. This CDR3 comprises 16 residues. CDR3 amino acids: CASSRLHRGQYNEQFF. The CDR3 region has the DNA TGCGCCAGCAGCCGCCTGCACAGGGGCCAGTACAATGAGCAGTTCTTC.

The genes are TRBV6-1 and TRBJ2-7; 7 bases map to TRBD1. Looked up from germline, CDR1 is MNHNS and CDR2 is SASEGT. V was pared by 3 bases and J by 8 bases, with 7 bases of the junction left unmatched. The CDR3 extends over 13 amino acids. The CDR3 DNA sequence: TGTGCCAGCAGTGAGGTGCAGACAGGGAAGCAGTACTTC. It codes for CASSEVQTGKQYF.

This clone was counted a few times. This sequence joins TRBV5-4 and TRBJ1-6; D is perhaps TRBD1 (5 bases). Germline CDR1 SGHNT, CDR2 YYREEE (reference sequence). V lost 3 bases and J 0 bases, leaving 13 bases between the germline ends. There are 17 residues in the CDR3. CDR3 amino acids: CASSSGRGTSYNSPLHF. CDR3 coding DNA: TGTGCCAGCAGCTCAGGGCGGGGAACCTCCTATAATTCACCCCTCCACTTT.

The rearrangement links TRBV27 to TRBJ2-1; 8 nucleotides match TRBD1. After removal of 5 bases from V and 0 bases from J, the junction contained 9 bases not matched to a gene. This CDR3 is built from 17 residues. Germline values: CDR1 MNHEY, CDR2 SMNVEV (reference sequence). CDR3 protein: CASSPRTGRSSYNEQFF. For the CDR3, the DNA is TGTGCCAGCAGTCCCCGGACAGGGAGAAGCTCCTACAATGAGCAGTTCTTC.

The J gene is TRBJ1-5, the V gene TRBV27, with D unclear. Per germline, CDR1 MNHEY and CDR2 SMNVEV (reference sequence). Trimming cost V 6 bases and J 7 bases, with 13 bases left between them. The CDR3 runs to 13 residues. CDR3 in amino acids: CASSKGSLQPQHF. The CDR3 nucleotides read TGTGCCAGCAGCAAGGGTAGTTTGCAGCCCCAGCATTTT.

The chain combines TRBV5-4 with TRBJ1-3; 7 bases are a match to TRBD1. This CDR3 is built from 18 residues. The germline V gene encodes CDR1 SGHNT and CDR2 YYREEE (reference sequence). V trimming: 3 bases; J trimming: 4 bases; junction bases outside the gene matches: 16. CDR3 in amino acids: CASSSGTVLPGVGNTIYF. In DNA, the CDR3 is TGTGCCAGCAGCTCCGGGACAGTTCTCCCCGGGGTCGGAAACACCATATATTTT.

This chain joins TRBV7-2 and TRBJ1-3; D ambiguous. The CDR3 extends over 16 amino acids. CDR1 and CDR2 (germline): SGHTA, FQGNSA. Trimming cost V 3 bases and J 0 bases, with 12 bases left between them. In nucleotides, the CDR3 is TGTGCCAGCAGCTTCAGGAGCATGGGCTCTGGAAACACCATATATTTT. Translating gives CASSFRSMGSGNTIYF.

A single count supports this clone. The chain couples TRBV6-6 to TRBJ2-7; 7 nucleotides align to TRBD1. With V trimmed by 2 bases and J by 1 base, 5 bases remained unmatched. The germline V gene encodes CDR1 MNHNY and CDR2 SVGAGI (reference sequence). The CDR3 covers 15 residues. This CDR3 reads CASSYDRDRSYEQYF. The CDR3 DNA is TGTGCCAGCAGTTACGATCGGGACAGATCCTACGAGCAGTACTTC.

The genes are TRBV6-6 and TRBJ2-5; D may correspond to TRBD1 or TRBD2 (5 bases each). Germline values: CDR1 MNHNY, CDR2 SVGAGI (reference sequence). Trimming took 4 bases from V and 5 from J, leaving 11 bases between them. The CDR3 has 13 amino acids. The DNA for the CDR3 is TGTGCCAGCAGTTCCGGGGCCGGGGAGACCCAGTACTTC. Protein sequence: CASSSGAGETQYF.

The chain recombines TRBV14 with TRBJ2-7, with D uncertain. Germline V gene sequence: CDR1 SGHDN, CDR2 FVKESK. Trimming left V 1 base short and J 4 bases short, with 2 bases between. CDR3 length: 11 residues. Here the CDR3 DNA reads TGTGCCAGCAGCCAAGGTTACGAGCAGTACTTC. It is translated as CASSQGYEQYF. The full variable domain, its missing parts supplied by reference TRBV14 and TRBJ2-7, is EAGVTQFPSHSVIEKGQTVTLRCDPISGHDNLYWYRRVMGKEIKFLLHFVKESKQDESGMPNNRFLAERTGGTYSTLKVQPAELEDSGVYFCASSQGYEQYFGPGTRLTVT.

The chain couples TRBV7-9 to TRBJ1-2; D is possibly TRBD1 (5 bases). The length of the CDR3 is 14 residues. Germline CDR1 and CDR2: SEHNR and FQNEAQ (reference sequence). The V gene lost 1 base and the J gene lost 8 bases, with 14 bases spanning the gap. CDR3 nucleotides: TGTGCCAGCAGCTTAGAGTTTGCAGGGCGAGGCTACACCTTC. The encoded protein is CASSLEFAGRGYTF.

The chain carries TRBV27 and TRBJ2-7, with 11 bases that match TRBD1. The CDR3 has 14 residues. The germline CDR1 and CDR2 sequences are MNHEY and SMNVEV (reference sequence). V shed 5 bases and J 2 bases; nucleotides not matched to a gene: 2. The CDR3 loop reads CASSPGQGAYEQYF. The CDR3, as DNA: TGTGCCAGCAGTCCGGGACAGGGGGCCTACGAGCAGTACTTC.

This sequence joins TRBV11-2 and TRBJ1-1, with 9 positions matching TRBD1. Trimming took 1 base from V and 4 from J; bases not matched to a gene: 10. This CDR3 has 17 residues. Germline V gives CDR1 SGHAT, CDR2 FQNNGV. Here the CDR3 reads CASSLVTAGQGVTEAFF. The CDR3 DNA is TGTGCCAGCAGCTTAGTTACAGCGGGACAGGGCGTCACTGAAGCTTTCTTT. Together with reference TRBV11-2 and TRBJ1-1, the CDR3 gives the full variable domain: EAGVAQSPRYKIIEKRQSVAFWCNPISGHATLYWYQQILGQGPKLLIQFQNNGVVDDSQLPKDRFSAERLKGVDSTLKIQPAKLEDSAVYLCASSLVTAGQGVTEAFFGQGTRLTVV.

This clone was seen a handful of times. The chain is built from TRBV7-9 and TRBJ2-2, with a weak D call TRBD1 (5 bases). The germline V gene encodes CDR1 SEHNR and CDR2 FQNEAQ (reference sequence). The CDR3 runs 13 residues. V lost 6 bases to trimming and J lost 5 bases, with 10 bases between them. The DNA for the CDR3 is TGTGCCAGCAGGTCGCCAGGGACCGGGGAGCTGTTTTTT. It yields the protein CASRSPGTGELFF.

The chain combines TRBV5-6 with TRBJ2-1, with 13 bases lining up with TRBD2. Germline V lookup: CDR1 SGHDT, CDR2 YYEEEE. The CDR3 covers 15 residues. After removal of 5 bases from V and 6 bases from J, the junction contained 5 bases not matched to a gene. The CDR3 region is CASSPGTSGINEQFF. In DNA, the CDR3 is TGTGCCAGCAGTCCCGGGACTAGCGGGATCAATGAGCAGTTCTTC.

The V call is TRBV5-1, the J call TRBJ2-5; D gene ambiguous. There are 15 residues in the CDR3. Trimming removed 0 bases from V and 1 base from J, with 10 bases in between. Germline CDR1 and CDR2: SGHRS and YFSETQ. The CDR3 nucleotides read TGCGCCAGCAGCTTGGGGGGAATTATCCAAGAGACCCAGTACTTC. Its protein is CASSLGGIIQETQYF. Combining the CDR3 with reference TRBV5-1 and TRBJ2-5 gives the whole variable domain KAGVTQTPRYLIKTRGQQVTLSCSPISGHRSVSWYQQTPGQGLQFLFEYFSETQRNKGNFPGRFSGRQFSNSRSEMNVSTLELGDSALYLCASSLGGIIQETQYFGPGTRLLVL.

The gene calls are TRBV27 and TRBJ2-1; D may be TRBD1 (5 bases). CDR1 is MNHEY, CDR2 SMNVEV, per germline (reference sequence). V was trimmed by 5 bases and J by 3 bases, leaving 5 bases between them. CDR3 size: 12 residues. The CDR3 region has the DNA TGTGCCAGCAGTGACAGCTACAATGAGCAGTTCTTC. Residues: CASSDSYNEQFF.

Notes on this clone: The junction shows a germline mismatch at one end, possibly a read error. V and J are TRBV5-8 and TRBJ1-1; D uncertain. This CDR3 has 13 amino acids. Germline V CDR1 and CDR2: SGHTS, YDEGEE. The chain's CDR3 is CASSLGVGTEAFF. The CDR3 bases are TGTGCCAGCAGTTTGGGAGTGGGGACTGAAGCTTTCTTT. Full variable domain (missing parts from reference TRBV5-8 and TRBJ1-1): EAGVTQSPTHLIKTRGQQATLRCSPISGHTSVYWYQQALGLGLQFLLWYDEGEERNRGNFPPRFSGRQFPNYSSELNVNALELEDSALYLCASSLGVGTEAFFGQGTRLTVV.

The chain carries TRBV30 and TRBJ1-1; D unclear. With 7 bases removed from V and 3 bases from J, the gap between germline ends came to 9 bases. The CDR3 is made up of 11 amino acids. Germline V gene lookup returns CDR1 GTSNPN and CDR2 SVGIG (reference sequence). CDR3 amino acids: CALDLDTEAFF. The CDR3 nucleotides read TGTGCCTTGGACTTGGACACTGAAGCTTTCTTT. The full variable domain, completed using reference TRBV30 and TRBJ1-1, is SQTIHQWPATLVQPVGSPLSLECTVEGTSNPNLYWYRQAAGRGLQLLFYSVGIGQISSEVPQNLSASRPQDRQFILSSKKLLLSDSGFYLCALDLDTEAFFGQGTRLTVV.

The V and J genes are TRBV11-2 and TRBJ1-2; D gene uncertain. V lost 0 bases and J lost 6, with 5 bases in between. This CDR3 has 12 amino acids. Germline V lookup: CDR1 SGHAT, CDR2 FQNNGV. The CDR3 protein is CASSLEGDGYTF. As DNA, the CDR3 is TGTGCCAGCAGCTTAGAAGGCGATGGCTACACCTTC.

This sequence joins TRBV19 and TRBJ1-1; TRBD1 matches at 7 bases. There are 14 residues in the CDR3. V dropped 7 bases and J dropped 5; count of bases not matched to a gene: 10. Germline V gene data show CDR1 as LNHDA and CDR2 as SQIVND (reference sequence). CDR3 protein: CASMRDRRETEAFF. The CDR3 DNA sequence: TGTGCCAGTATGAGGGACAGAAGGGAAACTGAAGCTTTCTTT.